Listed below are T cell receptor beta chains from one sample, sequenced in a study of cytomegalovirus exposure and HLA in healthy donors. Clones were sequenced by immunoSEQ multiplex PCR, and TCRdb holds only the in-frame ones, with some missing. The table lists 160,000 or so clones, over 70% of them singletons. The sequenced sample consisted of PBMCs. Receptors originate from a woman aged 18-29 years in good health and CMV-seronegative. CDR3s include the opening cysteine and the closing phenylalanine or tryptophan. The order of the fields is clone size, J gene, V gene, CDR3 length, D gene, CDR3 protein, CDR3 DNA. D genes are given only for firm matches. Clone size, where shown, is once, few, many, or a class for clones that have expanded.

- TRBJ2-5 TRBV18 15 TRBD2 CASSPGTSGEETQYF TGTGCCAGCTCACCGGGGACTAGCGGGGAAGAGACCCAGTACTTC
- TRBJ1-1 TRBV9 13 - CASSVTANTEAFF TGTGCCAGCAGCGTTACAGCGAACACTGAAGCTTTCTTT
- TRBJ1-1 TRBV6-1 14 TRBD1 CASSEDRTYTEAFF TGTGCCAGCAGTGAGGACAGGACGTACACTGAAGCTTTCTTT
few TRBJ2-5 TRBV4-1 15 - CASSQGMAGGETQYF TGCGCCAGCAGCCAAGGAATGGCTGGGGGGGAGACCCAGTACTTC
once TRBJ2-7 TRBV7-9 14 - CASSSGVGHYEQYF TGTGCCAGCAGCTCGGGGGTAGGGCACTACGAGCAGTACTTC
- TRBJ2-5 TRBV25-1 15 TRBD2 CASSEWVEGGETQYF TGTGCCAGCAGTGAGTGGGTTGAGGGAGGGGAGACCCAGTACTTC
- TRBJ2-5 TRBV2 17 TRBD2 CASSGLLAGGPGETQYF TGTGCCAGCAGTGGGTTACTAGCGGGGGGGCCAGGAGAGACCCAGTACTTC
- TRBJ2-5 TRBV7-6 15 TRBD2 CASSSISGGQETQYF TGTGCCAGCAGCTCGATTAGCGGGGGCCAAGAGACCCAGTACTTC
- TRBJ2-1 TRBV5-8 15 TRBD2 CASSLVRTSVGEQFF TGTGCCAGCAGCTTGGTACGGACTAGTGTAGGTGAGCAGTTCTTC
- TRBJ2-1 TRBV6-4 15 TRBD2 CASSMTSGAGNEQFF TGTGCCAGCAGTATGACTAGCGGGGCAGGAAATGAGCAGTTCTTC
- TRBJ1-5 TRBV18 14 TRBD1 CASSSGGLNQPQHF TGTGCCAGCTCATCAGGGGGCCTGAATCAGCCCCAGCATTTT
few TRBJ2-6 TRBV15 16 - CATSNPGRSGANVLTF TGTGCCACCAGCAACCCAGGGCGGTCTGGGGCCAACGTCCTGACTTTC
few TRBJ1-1 TRBV5-1 15 - CASSPGGGTATEAFF TGCGCCAGCAGCCCTGGGGGCGGAACGGCCACTGAAGCTTTCTTT
once TRBJ1-5 TRBV30 13 - CAWESDSNQPQHF TGTGCCTGGGAGAGTGATAGCAATCAGCCCCAGCATTTT
- TRBJ2-4 TRBV9 16 TRBD1 CASSPLQGARMDIQYF TGTGCCAGCAGCCCACTCCAGGGGGCGCGAATGGACATTCAGTACTTC
- TRBJ1-2 TRBV15 15 TRBD1 CATSRDNRGVDGYTF TGTGCCACCAGCAGAGATAACAGGGGAGTCGATGGCTACACCTTC
- TRBJ1-2 TRBV5-6 13 - CASSFPENYGCTF TGTGCCAGCAGCTTTCCCGAAAACTATGGCTGCACCTTC
- TRBJ1-1 TRBV6-5 15 - CASRPGGGRGTEAFF TGTGCCAGCAGACCCGGGGGGGGGAGGGGGACTGAAGCTTTCTTT
- TRBJ2-2 TRBV7-3 12 - CASSSDTGELFF TGTGCCAGCAGCTCCGACACCGGGGAGCTGTTTTTT
- TRBJ2-7 TRBV7-7 13 TRBD1 CASSFDRGYEQYF TGTGCCAGCAGCTTCGACAGGGGCTACGAGCAGTACTTC
- TRBJ2-4 TRBV29-1 16 TRBD2 CSIRRGSGGATNSQYF TGCAGCATACGCCGGGGTAGCGGGGGGGCCACAAACAGTCAGTACTTC
- TRBJ2-3 TRBV7-6 14 - CASSLGRGALTQYF TGTGCCAGCAGCTTAGGCCGGGGGGCGCTTACGCAGTATTTT
- TRBJ1-2 TRBV6-6 13 TRBD1 CASMIGTGDGYTF TGTGCCAGCATGATCGGGACAGGGGATGGCTACACCTTC
- TRBJ1-5 TRBV11-2 14 - CASSSGGSGQPQHF TGTGCCAGCAGCTCAGGCGGGTCCGGTCAGCCCCAGCATTTT
- TRBJ1-5 TRBV5-6 17 TRBD1 CASSHATFGQGNQPQHF TGTGCCAGCAGCCACGCCACTTTCGGACAGGGCAATCAGCCCCAGCATTTT
- TRBJ1-2 TRBV5-8 15 TRBD1 CASSLAGRGLYGYTF TGTGCCAGCAGCTTGGCTGGCAGGGGGCTTTATGGCTACACCTTC
once TRBJ1-1 TRBV7-9 15 - CASDRWGSMNTEAFF TGTGCCAGCGACAGGTGGGGTTCTATGAACACTGAAGCTTTCTTT
many TRBJ1-1 TRBV5-1 14 - CASSLSGTGTEAFF TGCGCCAGCAGCTTGTCAGGTACGGGGACTGAAGCTTTCTTT
- TRBJ2-5 TRBV18 13 TRBD1 CASSPTGVETQYF TGTGCCAGCTCACCGACAGGGGTGGAGACCCAGTACTTC
- TRBJ2-7 TRBV7-8 16 TRBD1 CASSSPMDRGIGEQYF TGTGCCAGCAGCTCCCCGATGGACAGGGGAATTGGCGAGCAGTACTTC
- TRBJ2-7 TRBV5-6 14 TRBD1 CASSTGQAAYEQYF TGTGCCAGCAGCACGGGACAGGCGGCATACGAGCAGTACTTC
- TRBJ2-2 TRBV7-9 15 - CASSLDRPNTGELFF TGTGCCAGCAGCCTGGACAGACCCAACACCGGGGAGCTGTTTTTT
- TRBJ2-7 TRBV7-2 16 TRBD2 CASSGQGLAGGYEQYF TGTGCCAGCAGCGGGCAAGGGTTAGCGGGTGGCTACGAGCAGTACTTC
- TRBJ1-2 TRBV6-5 14 TRBD1 CASSPFTGAYGYTF TGTGCCAGCAGTCCCTTCACAGGGGCTTATGGCTACACCTTC
- TRBJ1-3 TRBV30 14 - CAWSSLPSGNTIYF TGTGCCTGGAGTTCCCTCCCCTCTGGAAACACCATATATTTT
- TRBJ1-4 TRBV30 13 TRBD1 CAWSVQGAEKLFF TGTGCCTGGAGTGTTCAGGGGGCTGAAAAACTGTTTTTT
- TRBJ2-1 TRBV5-4 12 - CASSFLGGEQFF TGTGCCAGCAGCTTCCTCGGGGGAGAGCAGTTCTTC
- TRBJ1-5 TRBV6-5 15 - CASSYSPYSNQPQHF TGTGCCAGCAGTTACTCGCCCTATAGCAATCAGCCCCAGCATTTT
- TRBJ1-1 TRBV28 14 - CASSLSGMNTEAFF TGTGCCAGCAGTTTGTCAGGCATGAACACTGAAGCTTTCTTT
- TRBJ2-5 TRBV7-8 14 - CASSLVAHQETQYF TGTGCCAGCAGCTTAGTGGCCCATCAAGAGACCCAGTACTTC
- TRBJ2-7 TRBV6-1 14 TRBD1 CASSDTGGLYEQYF TGTGCCAGCAGTGATACAGGGGGCTTATACGAGCAGTACTTC
- TRBJ1-5 TRBV5-8 11 - CASSPMRPQHF TGTGCCAGCAGCCCAATGAGGCCCCAGCATTTT
few TRBJ2-2 TRBV21-1 16 - CASSKENRLLSGELFF TGTGCCAGCAGCAAAGAAAACAGGCTCCTGTCCGGGGAGCTGTTTTTT
- TRBJ1-2 TRBV6-4 13 - CASSPDTNYGYTF TGTGCCAGCAGTCCGGACACTAACTATGGCTACACCTTC
once TRBJ1-2 TRBV30 12 - CAWSKTGRGYTF TGTGCCTGGAGTAAGACAGGCCGTGGCTACACCTTC
- TRBJ2-3 TRBV5-4 16 TRBD2 CASSLKAGGRADTQYF TGTGCCAGCAGCTTGAAAGCGGGGGGTAGGGCAGATACGCAGTATTTT
few TRBJ1-1 TRBV27 13 - CASSSRARTEAFF TGTGCCAGCAGTTCCAGGGCCAGGACTGAAGCTTTCTTT
- TRBJ1-3 TRBV5-1 17 - CASSPGGGPGYGNTIYF TGCGCCAGCAGCCCCGGAGGAGGGCCCGGCTATGGAAACACCATATATTTT
- TRBJ1-1 TRBV5-6 13 - CASSGQGGPEAFF TGTGCCAGCAGCGGGCAGGGAGGACCTGAAGCTTTCTTT
- TRBJ2-2 TRBV5-4 15 - CASSLPGQSTGELFF TGTGCCAGCAGCTTGCCGGGACAAAGCACCGGGGAGCTGTTTTTT